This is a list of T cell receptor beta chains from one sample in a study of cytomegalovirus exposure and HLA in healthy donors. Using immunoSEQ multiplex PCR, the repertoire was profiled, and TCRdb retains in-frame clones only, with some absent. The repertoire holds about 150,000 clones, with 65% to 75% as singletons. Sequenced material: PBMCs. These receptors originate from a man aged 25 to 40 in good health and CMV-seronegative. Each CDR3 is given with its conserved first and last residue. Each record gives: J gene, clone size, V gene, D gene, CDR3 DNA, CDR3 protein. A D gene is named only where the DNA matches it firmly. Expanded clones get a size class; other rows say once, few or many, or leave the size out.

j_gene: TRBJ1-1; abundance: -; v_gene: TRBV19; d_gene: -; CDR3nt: TGTGCCAGTAGTATAGCCATGAACACTGAAGCTTTCTTT; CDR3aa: CASSIAMNTEAFF
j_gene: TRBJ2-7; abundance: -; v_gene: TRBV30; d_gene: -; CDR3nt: TGTGCCTGGAGTGTTGCGGCGTACGAGCAGTACTTC; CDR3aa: CAWSVAAYEQYF
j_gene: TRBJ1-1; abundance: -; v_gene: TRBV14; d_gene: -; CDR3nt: TGTGCCAGCAGCCAAATTGGACAGCGGAACACTGAAGCTTTCTTT; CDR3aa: CASSQIGQRNTEAFF
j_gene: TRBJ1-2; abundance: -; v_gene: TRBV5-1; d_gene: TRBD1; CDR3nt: TGCGCCAGCCAAACCGGACAGGGAATAGGGGGCTACACCTTC; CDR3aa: CASQTGQGIGGYTF
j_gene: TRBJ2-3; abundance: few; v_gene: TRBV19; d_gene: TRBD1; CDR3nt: TGTGCCAGTAGTATATTCAGGGGGCGCGACACAGATACGCAGTATTTT; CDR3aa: CASSIFRGRDTDTQYF
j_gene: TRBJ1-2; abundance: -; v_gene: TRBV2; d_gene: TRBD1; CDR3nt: TGTGCCAGCAGTGCTATGACAGGGGGTGATTATGGCTACACCTTC; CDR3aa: CASSAMTGGDYGYTF
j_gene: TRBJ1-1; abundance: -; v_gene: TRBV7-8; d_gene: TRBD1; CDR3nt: TGTGCCAGCAGTAGTGACACAGGGGGCTACACTGAAGCTTTCTTT; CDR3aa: CASSSDTGGYTEAFF
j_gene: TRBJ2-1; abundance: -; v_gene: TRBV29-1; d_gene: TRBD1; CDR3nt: TGCAGCGTTGAGGACAGGGTGAAGTCCGATGAGCAGTTCTTC; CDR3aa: CSVEDRVKSDEQFF
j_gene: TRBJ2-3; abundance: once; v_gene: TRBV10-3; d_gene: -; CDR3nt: TGTGCCATCAGGAACCGGGACACTGGCACAGATACGCAGTATTTT; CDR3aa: CAIRNRDTGTDTQYF
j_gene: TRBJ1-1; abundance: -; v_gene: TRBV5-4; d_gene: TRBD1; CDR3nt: TGTGCCAGCAGCCATGGACAGGGGAACACTGAAGCTTTCTTT; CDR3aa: CASSHGQGNTEAFF
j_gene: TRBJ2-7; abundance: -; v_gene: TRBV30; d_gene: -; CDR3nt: TGTGCCTGGAGTGGTAGCAGGGGATACGAGCAGTACTTC; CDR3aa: CAWSGSRGYEQYF
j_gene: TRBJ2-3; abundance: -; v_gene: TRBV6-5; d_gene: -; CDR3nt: TGTGCCAGCAGTTACTCGGACACAGGCACAGATACGCAGTATTTT; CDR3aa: CASSYSDTGTDTQYF
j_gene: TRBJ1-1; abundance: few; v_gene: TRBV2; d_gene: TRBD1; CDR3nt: TGTGCCAGCAGGTGGGACAGGAACACTGAAGCTTTCTTT; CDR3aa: CASRWDRNTEAFF
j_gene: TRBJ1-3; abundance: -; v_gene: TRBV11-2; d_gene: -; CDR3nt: TGTGCCAGCAGCTTTGCCGGGACAAACTCTGGAAACACCATATATTTT; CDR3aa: CASSFAGTNSGNTIYF
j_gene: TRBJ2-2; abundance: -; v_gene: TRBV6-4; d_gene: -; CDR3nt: TGTGCCAGCAGTGACATCGACACCGGGGAGCTGTTTTTT; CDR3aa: CASSDIDTGELFF
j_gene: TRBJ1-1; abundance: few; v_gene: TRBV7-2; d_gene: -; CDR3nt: TGTGCCAGCAGCAAATGGGGGGAGGGTATGAACACTGAAGCTTTCTTT; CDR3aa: CASSKWGEGMNTEAFF
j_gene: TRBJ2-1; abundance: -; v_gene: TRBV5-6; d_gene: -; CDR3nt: TGTGCCAGCAGCTTGGTGGGGCTCTACAATGAGCAGTTCTTC; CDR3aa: CASSLVGLYNEQFF
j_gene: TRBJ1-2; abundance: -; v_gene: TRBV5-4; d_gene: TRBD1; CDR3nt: TGTGCCAGCAGCGCGACAGGGACGAACGGCTACACCTTC; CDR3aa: CASSATGTNGYTF
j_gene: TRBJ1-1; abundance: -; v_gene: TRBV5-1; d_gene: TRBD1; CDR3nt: TGCGCCAGCAGCTTTACCGGACAGGGGTCGACCGAAGCTTTCTTT; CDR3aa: CASSFTGQGSTEAFF
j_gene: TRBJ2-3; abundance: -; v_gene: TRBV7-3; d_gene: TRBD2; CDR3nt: TGTGCCAGCAGCTTAAAGGGTTCAGCGGGGGCAACAGATACGCAGTATTTT; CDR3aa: CASSLKGSAGATDTQYF
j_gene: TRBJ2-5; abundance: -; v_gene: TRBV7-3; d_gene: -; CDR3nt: TGTGCCAGCAGCTTAAATGGCAGGGAAGAGACCCAGTACTTC; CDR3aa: CASSLNGREETQYF
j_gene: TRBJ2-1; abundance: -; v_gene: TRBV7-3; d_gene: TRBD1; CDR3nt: TGTGCCAGCAGCCCACAGGGGCCGAATGAGCAGTTCTTC; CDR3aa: CASSPQGPNEQFF
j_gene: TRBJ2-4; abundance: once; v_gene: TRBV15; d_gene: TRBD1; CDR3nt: TGTGCCACCGGAGGGACAGGGTCTAAAAACATTCAGTACTTC; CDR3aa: CATGGTGSKNIQYF
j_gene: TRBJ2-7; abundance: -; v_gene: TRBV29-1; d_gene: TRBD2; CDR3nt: TGCAGCGTTATTATAGCCGGGACTAGCTCCTACGAGCAGTACTTC; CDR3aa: CSVIIAGTSSYEQYF
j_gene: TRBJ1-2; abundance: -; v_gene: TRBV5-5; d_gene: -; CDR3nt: TGTGCCAGCGGGACAACTAACTATGGCTACACCTTC; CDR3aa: CASGTTNYGYTF
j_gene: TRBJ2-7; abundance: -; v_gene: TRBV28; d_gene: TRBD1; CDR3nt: TGTGCCAGCAGTCCCCCGACAGGGATCTCCTACGAGCAGTACTTC; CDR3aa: CASSPPTGISYEQYF
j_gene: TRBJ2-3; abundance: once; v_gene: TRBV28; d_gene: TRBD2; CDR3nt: TGTGCCAGCAGTCCCCTCCTGGGACTAGCGGGGACAGATACGCAGTATTTT; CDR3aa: CASSPLLGLAGTDTQYF
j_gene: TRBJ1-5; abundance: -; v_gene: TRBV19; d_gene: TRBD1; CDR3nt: TGTGCCAGTAGTGGGACAGGGGGAAATCAGCCCCAGAATTTT; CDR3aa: CASSGTGGNQPQNF
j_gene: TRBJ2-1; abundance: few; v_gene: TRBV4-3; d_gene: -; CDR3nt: TGCGCCAGCAGCCAAGATCCGGGTTGTGAGCAGTTCTTC; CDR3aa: CASSQDPGCEQFF
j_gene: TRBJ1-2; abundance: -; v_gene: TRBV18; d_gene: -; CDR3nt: TGTGCCAGCTCACCAAGTCCAGGCACCAACTATGGCTACACCTTC; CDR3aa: CASSPSPGTNYGYTF